This passage covers 25 T cell receptor beta chains from one sample sequenced in a study of shared clonotypes between healthy human individuals. Method: immunoSEQ multiplex PCR; TCRdb's copy keeps in-frame clones and lacks some. The sample lists under 2,500,000 clones, nearly 97% occurring once. Sequenced: naive CD4+ T cells sorted from blood. Subset reported: CD45RA+ positively selected. The origin of the receptors is a man aged 18 to 29 in good health.

The rearrangement joins TRBV27 to TRBJ2-2; the match to TRBD1 covers 9 bases. CDR1 is MNHEY and CDR2 is SMNVEV in the germline V gene (reference sequence). CDR3 length: 15 residues. Unmatched junction bases numbered 7, after V lost 5 bases and J lost 6 bases. The CDR3 nucleotides read TGTGCCAGCAGTGTCAGCCGGACAGGGGCCGGGGAGCTGTTTTTT. Encoded protein: CASSVSRTGAGELFF.

Points on this clone: In the same sample, other DNA sequences code for this CDR3. The rearrangement uses TRBV6-5 and TRBJ1-5; D unclear. Looked up from germline, CDR1 is MNHEY and CDR2 is SVGAGI. The CDR3 totals 14 residues. Trimming cost V 1 base and J 4 bases, with 8 bases left between them. CDR3 sequence: CASSYYRGNQPQHF. The CDR3 coding sequence is TGTGCCAGCAGTTACTACCGCGGAAATCAGCCCCAGCATTTT.

V usage is TRBV2 and J usage is TRBJ2-3, with 8 bases fitting TRBD2. This CDR3 region has 12 residues. Germline CDR1 reads SNHLY; CDR2 reads FYNNEI. Germline trimming cut 10 bases from V and 2 bases from J; bases unmatched to any gene: 2. CDR3 amino acids: CATAGDTDTQYF. In nucleotides, the CDR3 is TGTGCCACAGCGGGAGACACAGATACGCAGTATTTT. The full variable domain, with the rest looked up from reference TRBV2 and TRBJ2-3, is EPEVTQTPSHQVTQMGQEVILRCVPISNHLYFYWYRQILGQKVEFLVSFYNNEISEKSEIFDDQFSVERPDGSNFTLKIRSTKLEDSAMYFCATAGDTDTQYFGPGTRLTVL.

CDR3 DNA: TGTGCCAGCGCGGGACAGGGGAACGAGCAGTACTTC. Translation: CASAGQGNEQYF. The J gene is TRBJ2-7, the V gene TRBV6-6, with TRBD1 matching over 10 bases. The CDR3 spans 12 residues. Germline lookup yields CDR1 MNHNY and CDR2 SVGAGI (reference sequence). V dropped 8 bases and J dropped 5; count of bases not matched to a gene: 3.

V gene TRBV5-1 combines with J gene TRBJ1-6; D might be TRBD1 (6 bases). The CDR3 extends over 14 amino acids. Between the trimmed V and J ends, which lost 5 bases and 7 bases, there was a span of 13 bases. CDR1 and CDR2 from the germline V gene are SGHRS and YFSETQ. CDR3 region: CASSGTGPNSPLHF. The DNA of the CDR3 is TGCGCCAGCAGTGGTACAGGGCCAAATTCACCCCTCCACTTT. The full variable domain, in which reference TRBV5-1 and TRBJ1-6 provide the parts outside the CDR3, is KAGVTQTPRYLIKTRGQQVTLSCSPISGHRSVSWYQQTPGQGLQFLFEYFSETQRNKGNFPGRFSGRQFSNSRSEMNVSTLELGDSALYLCASSGTGPNSPLHFGNGTRLTVT.

The V and J genes are TRBV6-1 and TRBJ2-6; D may correspond to TRBD1 or TRBD2 (5 bases each). The V gene's germline CDR1 is MNHNS and CDR2 SASEGT. The CDR3 runs to 18 residues. V lost 3 bases to trimming and J lost 0 bases, with 15 bases between them. CDR3 protein: CASSDQARAGSGANVLTF. CDR3 nucleotides: TGTGCCAGCAGTGATCAGGCCAGGGCGGGCTCTGGGGCCAACGTCCTGACTTTC.

The chain uses TRBV9 and TRBJ2-1, with 7 bases lining up with TRBD2. With 4 bases clipped from V and 3 bases from J, the junction kept 7 bases outside the gene matches. CDR1 is SGDLS and CDR2 is YYNGEE in the germline V gene. The CDR3 loop spans 15 amino acids. CDR3 nucleotides: TGTGCCAGCAGCCCCCTGGGAGGGAACTACAATGAGCAGTTCTTC. Amino acid sequence: CASSPLGGNYNEQFF.

The chain is built from TRBV19 and TRBJ2-3; TRBD2 matches 7 bases. The CDR3 is 15 residues long. The junction had 4 bases not matched to a gene; V was cut back by 3 bases and J by 1 base. The germline V gene has CDR1 LNHDA and CDR2 SQIVND (reference sequence). CDR3 nucleotide sequence: TGTGCCAGTAGTATCAGCACTAGCGGCACAGATACGCAGTATTTT. It specifies CASSISTSGTDTQYF.

The genes are TRBV27 and TRBJ1-2, with a possible D match to TRBD1 (5 bases). Germline V CDR1 and CDR2: MNHEY, SMNVEV (reference sequence). This CDR3 has 15 residues. Trimming cost V 5 bases and J 0 bases, with 13 bases left between them. This chain's CDR3 is CASSPSPGPNYGYTF. CDR3 sequence (DNA): TGTGCCAGCAGTCCGAGTCCGGGGCCTAACTATGGCTACACCTTC.

V gene TRBV5-1 combines with J gene TRBJ2-3; 7 bases are shared with TRBD1. The CDR3 runs 15 residues. Germline V gene sequence: CDR1 SGHRS, CDR2 YFSETQ. The J segment lost 4 bases and the V segment lost 0 bases, leaving 5 bases of the junction unmatched. CDR3 in DNA: TGCGCCAGCAGCTTGGAGGGGGCGCGGTCAGATACGCAGTATTTT. Amino acid sequence: CASSLEGARSDTQYF.

The J gene is TRBJ1-2, the V gene TRBV28; no firm D call. The germline V gene encodes CDR1 MDHEN and CDR2 SYDVKM. The CDR3 extends over 12 amino acids. V was shortened by 1 base and J by 3 bases, with 3 bases between the two germline ends. This chain's CDR3 is CASSLFHYGYTF. For the CDR3, the DNA is TGTGCCAGCAGTTTATTCCACTATGGCTACACCTTC.

With respect to this clone: Other DNA sequences within the sample encode an identical CDR3. V usage is TRBV7-9 and J usage is TRBJ2-1, with 7 bases that match TRBD2. V dropped 3 bases and J dropped 2; count of bases not matched to a gene: 1. This CDR3 has 14 amino acids. CDR1 is SEHNR, CDR2 FQNEAQ, per germline (reference sequence). The CDR3 sequence is CASSFRGAYNEQFF. The CDR3 DNA reads as TGTGCCAGCAGCTTTCGGGGGGCCTACAATGAGCAGTTCTTC.

This sequence joins TRBV5-1 and TRBJ1-1; D might be TRBD1 (6 bases). Germline V gene data show CDR1 as SGHRS and CDR2 as YFSETQ. This CDR3 spans 14 amino acids. Trimming took off 1 base at V and 6 bases at J, with 13 bases between the two ends. The CDR3 sequence is CASSLITGTPEAFF. As DNA, the CDR3 is TGCGCCAGCAGCTTGATAACAGGGACGCCTGAAGCTTTCTTT.

The chain carries TRBV18 and TRBJ2-7; 9 nucleotides align to TRBD1. V lost 2 bases and J lost 2; bases outside the gene matches: 4. Germline V gene sequence: CDR1 KGHSH, CDR2 LQKENI. The CDR3 length is 15 residues. The CDR3 spells CASSPRTGAPYEQYF. The DNA of the CDR3 is TGTGCCAGCTCACCAAGGACAGGGGCGCCCTACGAGCAGTACTTC.

The chain employs TRBV15 and TRBJ2-7; 7 bases line up with TRBD2. Looked up from germline, CDR1 is LNHNV and CDR2 is YYDKDF (reference sequence). This CDR3 contains 15 residues. After removal of 0 bases from V and 2 bases from J, the junction contained 4 bases not matched to a gene. CDR3 sequence: CATSREGGDPYEQYF. In DNA form, the CDR3 reads TGTGCCACCAGCAGAGAGGGAGGGGACCCCTACGAGCAGTACTTC.

This sequence joins TRBV4-1 and TRBJ2-4; D is possibly TRBD2 (6 bases). V was trimmed by 3 bases and J by 6 bases, leaving 15 bases between them. The CDR3 loop spans 15 amino acids. In germline, CDR1 is MGHRA, CDR2 YSYEKL. The CDR3 is CASSQPVTRGNIQYF. In nucleotides, the CDR3 is TGCGCCAGCAGCCAGCCCGTTACGCGGGGAAACATTCAGTACTTC.

The chain recombines TRBV15 with TRBJ2-4, with TRBD2 matching 10 bases. J lost 7 bases, V lost 4 bases, and 7 bases had no gene match. Germline CDR1 LNHNV, CDR2 YYDKDF (reference sequence). The CDR3 runs 15 residues. CDR3 loop: CATSKRGGLSNIQYF. CDR3 nucleotides: TGTGCCACCAGCAAGCGGGGGGGCCTTTCGAACATTCAGTACTTC. The whole variable domain, filled in from reference TRBV15 and TRBJ2-4, reads DAMVIQNPRYQVTQFGKPVTLSCSQTLNHNVMYWYQQKSSQAPKLLFHYYDKDFNNEADTPDNFQSRRPNTSFCFLDIRSPGLGDTAMYLCATSKRGGLSNIQYFGAGTRLSVL.

The chain recombines TRBV30 with TRBJ2-3; 8 positions agree with TRBD2. Losses at the gene ends were 0 bases for V and 7 bases for J; bases not matched to a gene: 6. The CDR3 is 14 amino acids. Germline CDR1 GTSNPN, CDR2 SVGIG (reference sequence). CDR3 bases: TGTGCCTGGAGTGTACTAGCGGAGGAGAATACGCAGTATTTT. This sequence encodes CAWSVLAEENTQYF.

About this clone itself: A read error may produce the germline difference seen at one junction end. This sequence joins TRBV11-2 and TRBJ2-7; D is perhaps TRBD1 or TRBD2 (5 bases each). This CDR3 has 12 residues. Looked up from germline, CDR1 is SGHAT and CDR2 is FQNNGV. The CDR3 coding sequence is TGTGCCAGCAGCCCCAGCGGAAGGGAAGGGGACTTC. This encodes CASSPSGREGDF.

This clone was detected only once. The chain recombines TRBV30 with TRBJ1-1; TRBD1 might be the D (6 bases). Trimming removed 3 bases at V and 6 bases at J, with 8 bases between. Germline V CDR1 and CDR2: GTSNPN, SVGIG (reference sequence). The CDR3 contains 11 residues. CDR3 amino acids: CAWRRGPEAFF. The CDR3 DNA reads TGTGCCTGGAGGCGGGGGCCTGAAGCTTTCTTT.

The chain carries TRBV30 and TRBJ1-1; possibly TRBD1 for D (6 bases). Germline assignment: CDR1 GTSNPN and CDR2 SVGIG (reference sequence). Trimming removed 3 bases from V and 1 base from J, with 9 bases in between. This CDR3 is built from 13 residues. The CDR3 nucleotides are TGTGCCTGGAGAAGACAGGAGAACACTGAAGCTTTCTTT. The encoded protein is CAWRRQENTEAFF.

As to this clone: The junction does not match germline at one end; this may be a read error. The chain carries TRBV7-2 and TRBJ2-3; D gene uncertain. This CDR3 contains 14 residues. Germline assignment: CDR1 SGHTA and CDR2 FQGNSA. Here the CDR3 DNA reads TGTGCCGGCAGCTTAAGCATAAGCACAGATACGCAGTATTTT. Amino acid sequence: CAGSLSISTDTQYF.

On this clone itself: This sample includes further DNA sequences coding for the same CDR3. This chain connects TRBV6-5 to TRBJ1-5; perhaps TRBD1 as D (6 bases). Trimming left V 5 bases short and J 3 bases short, with 11 bases between. CDR3 size: 14 residues. Germline V gene lookup returns CDR1 MNHEY and CDR2 SVGAGI. This CDR3 reads CASSRGGNNQPQHF. CDR3 DNA sequence: TGTGCCAGCAGTAGAGGGGGGAACAATCAGCCCCAGCATTTT.

The V and J genes are TRBV5-4 and TRBJ1-4, with unresolved D. V was clipped by 3 bases and J by 8 bases, with 20 bases between them. Germline-derived CDR1 and CDR2 are SGHNT and YYREEE (reference sequence). The CDR3 runs to 16 residues. CDR3 sequence reads: CASSSYTKDGGEKLFF. The CDR3 bases are TGTGCCAGCAGCTCGTATACTAAAGACGGAGGAGAAAAACTGTTTTTT. Full variable domain (missing parts from reference TRBV5-4 and TRBJ1-4): ETGVTQSPTHLIKTRGQQVTLRCSSQSGHNTVSWYQQALGQGPQFIFQYYREEENGRGNFPPRFSGLQFPNYSSELNVNALELDDSALYLCASSSYTKDGGEKLFFGSGTQLSVL.

This chain connects TRBV10-3 to TRBJ1-1, with D perhaps matching TRBD1 (5 bases). Germline V gives CDR1 ENHRY, CDR2 SYGVKD. Trimming took off 6 bases at V and 1 base at J, with 9 bases between the two ends. This CDR3 region has 13 residues. The CDR3, as DNA: TGTGCCATCAGCGTCAGGGAGAACACTGAAGCTTTCTTT. It yields the protein CAISVRENTEAFF.